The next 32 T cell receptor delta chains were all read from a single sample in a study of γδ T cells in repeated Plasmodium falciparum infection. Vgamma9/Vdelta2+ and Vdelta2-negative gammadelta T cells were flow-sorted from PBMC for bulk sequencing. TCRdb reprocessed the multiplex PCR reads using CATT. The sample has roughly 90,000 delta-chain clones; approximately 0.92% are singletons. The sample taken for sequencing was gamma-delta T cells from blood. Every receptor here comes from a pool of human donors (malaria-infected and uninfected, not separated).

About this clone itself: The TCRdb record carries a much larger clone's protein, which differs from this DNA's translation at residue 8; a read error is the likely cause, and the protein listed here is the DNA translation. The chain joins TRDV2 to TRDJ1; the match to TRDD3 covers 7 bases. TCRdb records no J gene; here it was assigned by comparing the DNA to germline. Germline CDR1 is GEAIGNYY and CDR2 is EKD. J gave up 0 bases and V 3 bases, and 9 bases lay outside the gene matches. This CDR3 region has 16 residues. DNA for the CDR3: TGTGCCTGTGACCCTCTGGGGGTTAAGTACACCGATAAACTCATCTTT. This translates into CACDPLGVKYTDKLIF.

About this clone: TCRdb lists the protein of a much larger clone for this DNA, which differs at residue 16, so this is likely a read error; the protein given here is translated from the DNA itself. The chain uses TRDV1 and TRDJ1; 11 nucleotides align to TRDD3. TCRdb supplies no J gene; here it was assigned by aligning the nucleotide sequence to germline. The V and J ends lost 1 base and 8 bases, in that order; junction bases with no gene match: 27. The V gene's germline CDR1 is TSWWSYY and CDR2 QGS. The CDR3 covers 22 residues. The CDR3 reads CALGERGTGGYGSNGRPMKLIF. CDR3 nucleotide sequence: TGTGCTCTTGGGGAACGTGGTACTGGGGGATATGGGTCGAATGGTCGTCCGATGAAACTCATCTTT.

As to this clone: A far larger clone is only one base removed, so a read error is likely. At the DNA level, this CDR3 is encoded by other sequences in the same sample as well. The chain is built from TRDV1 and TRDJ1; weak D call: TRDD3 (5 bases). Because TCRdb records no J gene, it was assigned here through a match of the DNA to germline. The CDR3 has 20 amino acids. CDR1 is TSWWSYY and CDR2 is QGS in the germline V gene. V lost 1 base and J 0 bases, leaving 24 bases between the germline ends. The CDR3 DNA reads TGTGCTCTTGGGGAACGATTACCAGGGGGCTATCTAAAGTACACCGATAAACTCATCTTT. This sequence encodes CALGERLPGGYLKYTDKLIF.

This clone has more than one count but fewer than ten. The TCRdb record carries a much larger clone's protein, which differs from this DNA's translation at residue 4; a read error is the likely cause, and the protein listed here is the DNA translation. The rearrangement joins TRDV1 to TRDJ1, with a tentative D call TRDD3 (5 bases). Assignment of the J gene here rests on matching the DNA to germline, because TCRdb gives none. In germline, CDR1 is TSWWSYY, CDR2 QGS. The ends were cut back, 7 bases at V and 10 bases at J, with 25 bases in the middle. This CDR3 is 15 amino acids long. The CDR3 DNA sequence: TGTGCTCTTGTGCCTCGACGGTGGGGAATCGAGGGACTCATCTTT. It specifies CALVPRRWGIEGLIF.

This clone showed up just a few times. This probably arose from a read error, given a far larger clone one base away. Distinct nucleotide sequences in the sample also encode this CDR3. In DNA form, the CDR3 reads TGTGCCTGTGACACCCTTCCTACGGGGGATACGCGCCTTGAGACCGATAAACTCATCTTC. The encoded protein is CACDTLPTGDTRLETDKLIF. The V gene is TRDV2, but the J gene lacks a call; the table's D call, TRDD3, was not checked against the DNA. The CDR3 extends over 20 amino acids. CDR1 and CDR2 from the germline V gene are GEAIGNYY and EKD.

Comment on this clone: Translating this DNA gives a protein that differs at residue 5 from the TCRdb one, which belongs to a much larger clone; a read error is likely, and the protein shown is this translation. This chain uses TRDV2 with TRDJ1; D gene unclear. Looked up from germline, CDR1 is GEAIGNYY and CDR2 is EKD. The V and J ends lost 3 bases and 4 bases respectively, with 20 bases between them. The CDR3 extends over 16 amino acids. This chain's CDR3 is CACDPIGVGRNDKLIF. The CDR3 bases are TGTGCCTGTGACCCCATCGGGGTAGGACGGAACGATAAACTCATCTTT.

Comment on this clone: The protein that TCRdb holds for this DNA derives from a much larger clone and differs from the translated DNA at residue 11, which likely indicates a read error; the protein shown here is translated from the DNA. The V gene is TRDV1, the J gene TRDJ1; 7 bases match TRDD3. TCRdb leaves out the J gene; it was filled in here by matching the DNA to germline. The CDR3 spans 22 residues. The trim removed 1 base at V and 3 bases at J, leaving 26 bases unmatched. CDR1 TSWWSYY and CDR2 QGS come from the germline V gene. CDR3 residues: CALGEQSRWLSSYWGLPDKLIF. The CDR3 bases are TGTGCTCTTGGGGAACAAAGTCGATGGTTGAGTTCATACTGGGGATTACCCGATAAACTCATCTTT.

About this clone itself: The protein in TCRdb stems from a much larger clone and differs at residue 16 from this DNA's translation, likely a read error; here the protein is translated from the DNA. The CDR3 DNA reads as TGTGCTTATAGGAGTAAGATTTCCTTCCTAGACCCTACTGGGGGACTCGGGACCGATAAACTCATCTTT. Protein: CAYRSKISFLDPTGGLGTDKLIF. The chain combines TRAV38-2/DV8 with TRDJ1, with D possibly TRDD3 on 9 matching bases. TCRdb does not report a J gene; here it was assigned by matching the DNA to germline references. The CDR3 has 23 amino acids. V was trimmed by 2 bases and J by 2 bases, leaving 37 bases between them. The germline V gene has CDR1 TSESDYY and CDR2 QEAYKQQN.

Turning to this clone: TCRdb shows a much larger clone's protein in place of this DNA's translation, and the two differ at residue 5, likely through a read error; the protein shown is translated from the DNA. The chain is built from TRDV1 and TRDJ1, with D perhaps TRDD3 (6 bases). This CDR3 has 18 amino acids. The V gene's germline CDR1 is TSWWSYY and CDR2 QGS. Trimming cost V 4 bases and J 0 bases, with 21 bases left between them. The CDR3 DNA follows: TGTGCTCTTGGGGTCCTTTCCGCAGTACTGGGATACACCGATAAACTCATCTTT. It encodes CALGVLSAVLGYTDKLIF.

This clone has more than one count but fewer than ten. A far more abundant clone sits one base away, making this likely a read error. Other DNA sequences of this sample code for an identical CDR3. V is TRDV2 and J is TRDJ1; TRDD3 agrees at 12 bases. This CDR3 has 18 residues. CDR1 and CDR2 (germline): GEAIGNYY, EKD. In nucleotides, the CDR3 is TGTGCCTGTGACAAGAAGTACTGGGGGATACTGGTAACCGACAAACTCATCTTT. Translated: CACDKKYWGILVTDKLIF.

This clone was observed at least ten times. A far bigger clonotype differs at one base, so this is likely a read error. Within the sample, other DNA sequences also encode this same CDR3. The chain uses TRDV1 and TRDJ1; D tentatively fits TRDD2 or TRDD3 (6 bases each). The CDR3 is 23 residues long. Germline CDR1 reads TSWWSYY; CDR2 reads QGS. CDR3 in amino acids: CALGDHIPVVPPGVLPYTDKLIF. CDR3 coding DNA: TGCGCTCTTGGGGATCACATCCCTGTAGTGCCACCGGGGGTCCTACCGTACACCGATAAACTCATCTTT.

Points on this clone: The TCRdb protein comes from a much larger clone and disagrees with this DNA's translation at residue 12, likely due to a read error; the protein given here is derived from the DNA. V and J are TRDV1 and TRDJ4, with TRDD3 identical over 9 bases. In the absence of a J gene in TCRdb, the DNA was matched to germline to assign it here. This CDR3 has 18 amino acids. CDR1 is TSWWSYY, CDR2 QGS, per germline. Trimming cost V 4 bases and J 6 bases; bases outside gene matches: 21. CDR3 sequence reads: CALGGKTSGWGMRGTLIF. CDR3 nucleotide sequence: TGTGCTCTTGGGGGAAAAACCTCCGGCTGGGGGATGCGCGGGACCCTGATCTTT.

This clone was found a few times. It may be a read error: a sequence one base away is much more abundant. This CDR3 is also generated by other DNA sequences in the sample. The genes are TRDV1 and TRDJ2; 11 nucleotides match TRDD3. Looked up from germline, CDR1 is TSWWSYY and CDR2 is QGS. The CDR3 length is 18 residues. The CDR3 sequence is CALGDFWGIRGTTAQLFF. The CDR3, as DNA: TGCGCTCTTGGGGATTTTTGGGGGATACGAGGGACGACAGCACAACTCTTCTTT.

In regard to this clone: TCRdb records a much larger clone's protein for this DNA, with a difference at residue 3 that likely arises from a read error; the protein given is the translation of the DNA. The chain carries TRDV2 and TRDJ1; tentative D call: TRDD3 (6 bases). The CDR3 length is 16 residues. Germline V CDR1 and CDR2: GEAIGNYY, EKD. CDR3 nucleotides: TGTGCCCGTGACACCGTCGGGTCGATACGCACCGATAAACTCATCTTT. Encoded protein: CARDTVGSIRTDKLIF.

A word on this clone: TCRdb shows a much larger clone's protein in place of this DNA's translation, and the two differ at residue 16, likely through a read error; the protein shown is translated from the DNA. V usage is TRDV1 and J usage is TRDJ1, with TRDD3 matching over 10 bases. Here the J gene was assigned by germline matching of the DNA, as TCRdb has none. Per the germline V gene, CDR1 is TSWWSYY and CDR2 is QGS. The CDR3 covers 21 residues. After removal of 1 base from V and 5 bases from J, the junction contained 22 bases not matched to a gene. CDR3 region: CALGERFLPHDLGDTADKLIF. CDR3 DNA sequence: TGTGCTCTTGGGGAACGTTTCCTACCTCACGACTTGGGGGATACCGCGGATAAACTCATCTTT.

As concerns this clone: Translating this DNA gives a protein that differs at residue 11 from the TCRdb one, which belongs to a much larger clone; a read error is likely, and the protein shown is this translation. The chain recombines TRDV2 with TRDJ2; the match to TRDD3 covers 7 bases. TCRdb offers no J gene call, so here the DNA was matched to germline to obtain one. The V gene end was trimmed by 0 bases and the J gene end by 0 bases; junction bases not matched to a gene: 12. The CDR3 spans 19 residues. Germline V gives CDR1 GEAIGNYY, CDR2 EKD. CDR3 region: CACDTLGGDPSALTAQLFF. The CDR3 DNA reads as TGTGCCTGTGACACCCTGGGGGGGGACCCATCAGCTTTGACAGCACAACTCTTCTTT.

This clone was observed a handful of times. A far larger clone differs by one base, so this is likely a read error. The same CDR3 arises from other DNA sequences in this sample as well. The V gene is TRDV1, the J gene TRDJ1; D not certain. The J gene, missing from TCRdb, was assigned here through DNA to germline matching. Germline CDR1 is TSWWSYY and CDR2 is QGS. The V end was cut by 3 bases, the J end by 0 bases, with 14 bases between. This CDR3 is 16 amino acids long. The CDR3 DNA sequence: TGTGCTCTTGGGGACACCTCGGGGCGATACACCGATAAACTCATCTTT. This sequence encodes CALGDTSGRYTDKLIF.

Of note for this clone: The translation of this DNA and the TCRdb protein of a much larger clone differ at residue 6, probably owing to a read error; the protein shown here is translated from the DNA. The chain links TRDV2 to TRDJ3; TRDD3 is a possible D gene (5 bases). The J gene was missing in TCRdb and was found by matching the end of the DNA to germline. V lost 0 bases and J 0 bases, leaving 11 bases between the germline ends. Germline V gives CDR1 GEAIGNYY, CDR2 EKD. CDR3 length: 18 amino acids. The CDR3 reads CACDTADISSWDTRQMFF. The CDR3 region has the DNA TGTGCCTGTGACACCGCGGATATAAGCTCCTGGGACACCCGACAGATGTTTTTC.

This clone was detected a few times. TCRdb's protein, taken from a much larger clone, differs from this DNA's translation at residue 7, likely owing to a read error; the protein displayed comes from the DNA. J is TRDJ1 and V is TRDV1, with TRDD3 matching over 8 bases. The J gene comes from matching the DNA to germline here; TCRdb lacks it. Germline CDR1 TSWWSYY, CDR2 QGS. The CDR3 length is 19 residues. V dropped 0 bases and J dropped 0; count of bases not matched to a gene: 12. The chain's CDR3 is CALGELPYQGDSYTDKLIF. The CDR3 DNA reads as TGTGCTCTTGGGGAACTACCCTACCAGGGGGATAGCTACACCGATAAACTCATCTTT.

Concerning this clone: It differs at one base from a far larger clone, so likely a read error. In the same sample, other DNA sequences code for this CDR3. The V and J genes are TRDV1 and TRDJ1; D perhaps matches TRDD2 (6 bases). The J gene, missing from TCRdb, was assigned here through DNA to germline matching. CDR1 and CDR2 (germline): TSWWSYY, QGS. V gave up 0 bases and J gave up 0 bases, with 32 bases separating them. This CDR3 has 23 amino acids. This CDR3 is CALGELGGAFRASERAYTDKLIF. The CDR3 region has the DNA TGTGCTCTTGGGGAACTGGGAGGCGCCTTCCGGGCGTCTGAGCGGGCGTACACCGATAAACTCATCTTT.

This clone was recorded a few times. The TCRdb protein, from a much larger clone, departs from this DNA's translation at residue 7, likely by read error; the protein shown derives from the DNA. CDR3 residues: CACDTVEQYTDKLIF. CDR3 DNA: TGTGCCTGTGACACCGTTGAACAGTACACCGATAAACTCATCTTT. The chain couples TRDV2 to TRDJ1, with D hard to call. The J gene, missing from TCRdb, was assigned here through DNA to germline matching. Looked up from germline, CDR1 is GEAIGNYY and CDR2 is EKD. The CDR3 covers 15 residues. Trimming cost V 0 bases and J 0 bases, with 10 bases left between them.

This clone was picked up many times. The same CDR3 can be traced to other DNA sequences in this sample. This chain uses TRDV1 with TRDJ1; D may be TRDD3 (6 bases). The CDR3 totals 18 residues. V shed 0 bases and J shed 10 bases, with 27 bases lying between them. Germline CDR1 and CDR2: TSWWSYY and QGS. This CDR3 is CALGELVFPAGGGHGLIF. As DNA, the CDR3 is TGTGCTCTTGGGGAACTCGTCTTCCCCGCGGGTGGGGGTCATGGACTCATCTTT.

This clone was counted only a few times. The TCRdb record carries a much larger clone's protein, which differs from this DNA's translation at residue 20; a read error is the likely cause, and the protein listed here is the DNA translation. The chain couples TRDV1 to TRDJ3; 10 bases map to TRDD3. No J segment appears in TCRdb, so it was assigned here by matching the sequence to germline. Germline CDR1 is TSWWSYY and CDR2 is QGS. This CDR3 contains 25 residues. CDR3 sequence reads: CALGELGTLLSLGDRSSWDARQMFF. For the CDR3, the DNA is TGTGCTCTTGGGGAACTAGGGACTTTACTATCACTGGGGGATCGTAGCTCCTGGGACGCCCGACAGATGTTTTTC.

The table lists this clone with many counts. In nucleotides, the CDR3 is TGTGCCTGTGACATTAAGATTTCCTCTGGGGGACCATTCACCGATAAACTCATCTTT. Protein sequence: CACDIKISSGGPFTDKLIF. V gene TRDV2 combines with J gene TRDJ1, with TRDD3 matching over 8 bases. With 2 bases clipped from V and 1 base from J, the junction kept 17 bases outside the gene matches. The germline V gene has CDR1 GEAIGNYY and CDR2 EKD. CDR3 length equals 19 residues.

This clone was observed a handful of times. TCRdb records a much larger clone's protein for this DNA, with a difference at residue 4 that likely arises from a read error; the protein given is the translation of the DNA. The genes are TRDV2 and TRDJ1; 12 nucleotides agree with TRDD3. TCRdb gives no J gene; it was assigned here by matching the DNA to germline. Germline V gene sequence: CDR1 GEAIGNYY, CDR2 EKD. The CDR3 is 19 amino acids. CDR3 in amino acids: CACVTVPGGYAGVPDKLIF. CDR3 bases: TGTGCCTGTGTCACCGTTCCTGGGGGATACGCGGGAGTACCCGATAAACTCATCTTT.

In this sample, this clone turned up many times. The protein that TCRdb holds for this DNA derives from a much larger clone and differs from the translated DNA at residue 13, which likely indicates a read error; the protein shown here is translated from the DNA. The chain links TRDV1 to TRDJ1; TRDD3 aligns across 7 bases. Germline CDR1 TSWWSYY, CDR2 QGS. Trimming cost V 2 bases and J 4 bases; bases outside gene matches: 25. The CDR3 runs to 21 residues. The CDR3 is CALGEYRPNYGGHEGFDKLIF. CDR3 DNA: TGTGCTCTTGGGGAATACCGTCCGAACTATGGGGGACACGAGGGGTTCGATAAACTCATCTTT.

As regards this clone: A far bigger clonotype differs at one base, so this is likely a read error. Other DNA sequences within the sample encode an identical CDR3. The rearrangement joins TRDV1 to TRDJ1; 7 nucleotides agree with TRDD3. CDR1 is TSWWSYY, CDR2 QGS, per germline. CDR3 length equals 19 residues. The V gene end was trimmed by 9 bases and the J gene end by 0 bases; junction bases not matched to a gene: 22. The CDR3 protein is CALAAPASAGGRYTDKLIF. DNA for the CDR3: TGTGCTCTCGCCGCCCCAGCTTCAGCTGGGGGGAGGTACACCGATAAACTCATCTTT.

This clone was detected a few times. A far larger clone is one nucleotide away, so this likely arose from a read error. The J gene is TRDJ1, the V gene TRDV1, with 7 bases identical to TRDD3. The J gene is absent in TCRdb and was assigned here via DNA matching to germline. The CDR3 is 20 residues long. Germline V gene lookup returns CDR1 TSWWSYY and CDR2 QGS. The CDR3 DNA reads TGTGCTCTTGGGGAACTAAGAATGGACTGGGGACAGCCGTACACTGATAAACTCATCTTT. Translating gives CALGELRMDWGQPYTDKLIF.

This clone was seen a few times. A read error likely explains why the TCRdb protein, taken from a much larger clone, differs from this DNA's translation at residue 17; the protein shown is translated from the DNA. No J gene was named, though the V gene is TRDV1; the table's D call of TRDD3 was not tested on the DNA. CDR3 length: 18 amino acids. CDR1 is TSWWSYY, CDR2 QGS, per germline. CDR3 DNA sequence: TGTGCTCTTGGGGAACTACCGGGGGATACCTCGTGCACCGATAAACTCACCTTT. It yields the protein CALGELPGDTSCTDKLTF.

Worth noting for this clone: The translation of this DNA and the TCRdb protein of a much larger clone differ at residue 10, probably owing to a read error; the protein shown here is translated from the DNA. CDR3 DNA: TGTGCCTGTGTGGGCACTTGGAAAGGAAACTCACTCCACACCGATAAACTCATCTTT. Translation gives CACVGTWKGNSLHTDKLIF. The rearrangement joins TRDV2 to TRDJ1; D uncertain. The J gene comes from matching the DNA to germline here; TCRdb lacks it. The length of the CDR3 is 19 residues. V was pared by 5 bases and J by 0 bases, with 27 bases between. In germline, CDR1 is GEAIGNYY, CDR2 EKD.

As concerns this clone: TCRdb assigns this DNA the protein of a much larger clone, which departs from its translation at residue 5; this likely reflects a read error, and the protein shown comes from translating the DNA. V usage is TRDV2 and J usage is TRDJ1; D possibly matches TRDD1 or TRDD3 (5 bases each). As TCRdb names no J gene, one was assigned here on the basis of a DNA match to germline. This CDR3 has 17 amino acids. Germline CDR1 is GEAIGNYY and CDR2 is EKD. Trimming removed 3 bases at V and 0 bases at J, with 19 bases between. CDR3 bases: TGTGCCTGTGACCCGATTATAGTCGGGGAGGACACCGATAAACTCATCTTT. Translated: CACDPIIVGEDTDKLIF.

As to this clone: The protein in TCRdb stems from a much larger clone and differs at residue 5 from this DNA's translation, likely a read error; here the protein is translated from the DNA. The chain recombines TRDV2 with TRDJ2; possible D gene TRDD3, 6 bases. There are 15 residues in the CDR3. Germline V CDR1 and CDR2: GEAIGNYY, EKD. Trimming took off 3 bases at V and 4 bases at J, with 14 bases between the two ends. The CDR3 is CACDPVGGRTAQLFF. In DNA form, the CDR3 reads TGTGCCTGTGACCCCGTAGGGGGACGGACAGCACAACTCTTCTTT.